This TCR beta chain emerged from a study of OX40 agonist ivuxolimab in advanced cancers. Sequenced by immunoSEQ multiplex PCR; TCRdb stores in-frame clones only, minus some. The sample contains about 83,000 clones, around 85% of which appear only once. The sample in question was CD4+ or CD8+ T cells sorted from blood, obtained in a trial of the OX40 agonist ivuxolimab. The source of this sequence is an adult with an advanced solid tumor such as melanoma, head and neck, liver or kidney cancer.

The CDR3 region is CASSYNHEQYF. The CDR3 bases are TGTGCCAGCAGTTACAACCACGAGCAGTACTTC. V and J are TRBV27 and TRBJ2-7; D is undetermined. Germline-derived CDR1 and CDR2 are MNHEY and SMNVEV (reference sequence). V was cut by 4 bases and J by 5 bases, with 6 bases left in between. The CDR3 consists of 11 residues.